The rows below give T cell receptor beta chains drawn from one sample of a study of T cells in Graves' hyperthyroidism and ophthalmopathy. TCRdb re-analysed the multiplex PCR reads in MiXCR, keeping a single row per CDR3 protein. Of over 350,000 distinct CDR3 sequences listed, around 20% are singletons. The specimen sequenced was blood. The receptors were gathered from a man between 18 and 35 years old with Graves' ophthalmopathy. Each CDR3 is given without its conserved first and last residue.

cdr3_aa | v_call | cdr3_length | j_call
ASSLVFAAGGTEAF | TRBV7-2 | 14 | TRBJ1-1
ASSPRGRTNEKLF | TRBV9 | 13 | TRBJ1-4
ASSETGTSGGHTDTQY | TRBV7-3 | 16 | TRBJ2-3
ASSPGTLLNEQF | TRBV9 | 12 | TRBJ2-1
ASSLSPGSTDTQY | TRBV7-9 | 13 | TRBJ2-3
ASTNLEGRGQPQH | TRBV19 | 13 | TRBJ1-5
SAPDRNTGELF | TRBV20-1 | 11 | TRBJ2-2
ASSAGTTNTGELF | TRBV12-3/TRBV12-4 | 13 | TRBJ2-2
ASSQPGRAAAQPQH | TRBV4-1 | 14 | TRBJ1-5
ATSREGQGGQPQH | TRBV15 | 13 | TRBJ1-5
AGNTGGRGTQY | TRBV6-2/TRBV6-3 | 11 | TRBJ2-3
ASSLWRSEAF | TRBV7-3 | 10 | TRBJ1-1
ASSLETGVTGELF | TRBV7-3 | 13 | TRBJ2-2
ASSLGGTGGGNQPQH | TRBV7-9 | 15 | TRBJ1-5
ASRPQYT | TRBV27 | 7 | TRBJ1-2
ASAGRTGNYGYT | TRBV2 | 12 | TRBJ1-2
ASSSGQGSINEKLF | TRBV6-2/TRBV6-3 | 14 | TRBJ1-4
SARDLLGGAGEKLF | TRBV20-1 | 14 | TRBJ1-4
ASSSTDRGWELF | TRBV27 | 12 | TRBJ2-2
ASSPTPIVGGYT | TRBV28 | 12 | TRBJ1-2
ASGEGNNQPQH | TRBV6-1 | 11 | TRBJ1-5
ASSRTSGSGTDTQY | TRBV6-2/TRBV6-3 | 14 | TRBJ2-3
ASSIRDRGPETQY | TRBV19 | 13 | TRBJ2-5
ASSLSGAGYNEQF | TRBV6-1 | 13 | TRBJ2-1
ASTFSSAQGNYGYT | TRBV7-9 | 14 | TRBJ1-2
SAGDTSGPREQY | TRBV20-1 | 12 | TRBJ2-7
SVETGPFSGANVLT | TRBV29-1 | 14 | TRBJ2-6
ASRERGGPEAF | TRBV13 | 11 | TRBJ1-1
ASRPDWGSYEQY | TRBV5-1 | 12 | TRBJ2-7
SAPRTGGDKGEQY | TRBV20-1 | 13 | TRBJ2-7
ASSPGQLGNYGYT | TRBV7-9 | 13 | TRBJ1-2
ASSLAIQGDHYEAF | TRBV7-6 | 14 | TRBJ1-1
ASRADKPQH | TRBV6-1 | 9 | TRBJ1-5
ASSSHGTGGDTIY | TRBV5-1 | 13 | TRBJ1-3
ASSLGTGRAYEQF | TRBV18 | 13 | TRBJ2-1
ASSLGGGQQETQY | TRBV5-5 | 13 | TRBJ2-5
ASSPRGLAGGKEQF | TRBV9 | 14 | TRBJ2-1
ASSPGTSRSYEQY | TRBV18 | 13 | TRBJ2-7
ASERAGTEAF | TRBV6-1 | 10 | TRBJ1-1
ASTSDGYEQY | TRBV27 | 10 | TRBJ2-7
ASSQGGAGNEQY | TRBV4-2 | 12 | TRBJ2-7
ASRITGTAPSEANVLT | TRBV12-3/TRBV12-4 | 16 | TRBJ2-6
AITLQEGSPLH | TRBV10-3 | 11 | TRBJ1-6
ASSQERGVYNEQF | TRBV4-1 | 13 | TRBJ2-1
ASSRTNRGYT | TRBV6-1 | 10 | TRBJ1-2
ASSQAEQGNYGYT | TRBV4-3 | 13 | TRBJ1-2
ASSPRGRRPIQY | TRBV6-1 | 12 | TRBJ2-4
ASSPSNEQF | TRBV7-9 | 9 | TRBJ2-1
ASSSTTGALYEQY | TRBV6-1 | 13 | TRBJ2-7
ASSFTTDPYEQY | TRBV7-6 | 12 | TRBJ2-7
ASSFHNRDNYGYT | TRBV27 | 13 | TRBJ1-2
ASSLGGDVKTQY | TRBV28 | 12 | TRBJ2-5
ASSYGAGYNQPQH | TRBV6-5 | 13 | TRBJ1-5